The following is a T cell receptor (beta chain) sequence with its context. Its antigen is currently unknown. In making TCR cDNA, 5'RACE template switching added a universal primer site and UMIs to it. From the 5' RACE reads, TCRdb called clonotypes with MiXCR, one entry per CDR3 protein. The sample lists 450,000 to 600,000 distinct CDR3 sequences; about a sixth were seen once. The source of the sample is a study of T cells after yellow fever vaccination. Study-wide results and caveats: Shared CD4/CD8 clonotypes were a small share, likely from convergent recombination.

The germline V gene has CDR1 DFQATT and CDR2 SNEGSKA (reference sequence). The CDR3 spans 14 residues. V was clipped by 0 bases and J by 2 bases, with 7 bases between them. This TCR came from a man in his late teens or twenties who received the YFV17D yellow fever vaccine. The chain recombines TRBV20-1 with TRBJ2-2; D gene ambiguous. Sequenced here: PBMCs, sampled 5 days after the first yellow fever vaccination. The CDR3 DNA follows: TGCAGTGCTAGAGAGTCCCTTAACACCGGGGAGCTGTTTTTT. Protein: CSARESLNTGELFF.